This entry concerns a single TCR beta chain. Data came from immunoSEQ multiplex PCR; TCRdb stores just in-frame clones and leaves some out. The table records approximately 60,000 clones, 70% to 85% of them present only once. V trimming: 4 bases; J trimming: 3 bases; junction bases outside the gene matches: 1. The CDR3 has 14 residues. CDR1 is LGHNA and CDR2 is YSLEER in the germline V gene. The sample belongs to a study of T cell responses to AZD1222 COVID-19 vaccine. This receptor was identified in an adult in good health. The material was peripheral blood, obtained on day 0 of AZD1222 vaccination. The chain couples TRBV4-3 to TRBJ1-2; 11 bases agree with TRBD1. In DNA form, the CDR3 reads TGCGCCAGCAGCCGGACAGGGGGCGACTATGGCTACACCTTC. As protein: CASSRTGGDYGYTF.